This T cell receptor (beta chain) was captured by sequencing in a study of blood T cells in healthy people across ages. CDR3 length: 18 amino acids. The ends lost 4 bases at V and 4 bases at J; junction bases unmatched: 12. Germline values: CDR1 SGHTA, CDR2 FQGNSA. PCR was performed a second time for roughly 7 to 12 cycles using a sample-barcoded 5' primer and a J-beta primer mix. TCRdb recomputed calls from the 5' RACE reads with MiXCR, one row per CDR3 protein. Of some 370,000 distinct CDR3 sequences in the sample, 45% to 65% were seen once. The specimen sequenced was blood. This TCR came from a man in his sixties in good health. This sequence joins TRBV7-2 and TRBJ2-7; TRBD2 aligns across 14 bases. The chain's CDR3 is CASSSPTSGRAGWYEQYF. The CDR3 DNA follows: TGTGCCAGCAGCTCGCCGACTAGCGGGAGGGCCGGGTGGTACGAGCAGTACTTC.